This T cell receptor (beta chain) is drawn from a study of blood T cell repertoires in COVID-19 (dated by TCRdb to 2018 to 2020). About the study as a whole: Collaborator samples came from the United States, Italy and Spain and covered acute and convalescent phases of COVID-19. The repertoires were released in a freely available public database intended as a resource for research on the immune response to SARS-CoV-2. HLA class I and class II types, where available, came from metadata supplied by the sample provider rather than from assay-based typing. The sample metadata nearly always contained a de-identified subject ID, COVID-19 status, age in years and sex. Deeply sampled blood TCRbeta repertoires from subjects exposed to, actively infected with, or recovered from COVID-19 were included in the dataset. The prospective study material was composed of cDNA or gDNA derived from T cells, B-cell-depleted T cells, or PBMCs. The samples were drawn from the first 160 participants of the ongoing ImmuneRACE study and from 1,200 or so subjects provided by 6 global collaborators.

TCRbeta CDR3 regions were amplified from genomic DNA by means of the immunoSEQ Assay, a bias-controlled multiplex PCR. In the paper's pipeline: The number of nucleated cells in each sample was estimated by amplification of reference gene primers within the assay. To quantify the absolute abundance of each unique TCRbeta CDR3 rearrangement, sequence reads were collapsed and filtered. For each sample, productive Simpson clonality was calculated as the square root of Simpson's diversity index over productive rearrangements. Sourced from immuneACCESS, this table was stored by TCRdb with only in-frame sequences that have V and J called. A share of the clones is absent; for the studies checked, an unresolved V gene accounts for under half, and the remainder has no known explanation. V, J and clone size are those of that table, while D and trimming were read from the DNA. The sample table records under 200,000 clones; more than 85% of these occur just once. 0.45% to 0.65% of the sample comes from the top ten.

Collaborating institutions collected whole blood in K2EDTA tubes following their own protocols. For TCRbeta analysis, collaborator samples were shipped as frozen whole blood, as isolated PBMCs, or as DNA extracted from either sample type. On the study overall, not on this receptor specifically: How much clinical and demographic metadata was included differed by source and by participant, and the metadata was provided uncurated.

Comment on this clone: No cognate antigen has been identified for it. Within one base of it there is no much larger clone, and no base qualities were kept.

V was cut back by 2 bases and J by 7 bases, leaving a gap of 11 bases between them. CDR1 and CDR2 (SGHVS, FQNEAQ) derive from the germline V gene. The CDR3 numbers 13 residues from cysteine through phenylalanine. The CDR3 DNA has 39 bases and is translated from base 1. The TCR originated in a man aged 50-59 years with acute or convalescent COVID-19. Sequences were obtained from peripheral blood. Here the chain combines TRBV7-8 and TRBJ2-5; possibly the D gene is TRBD2, per 6 matching bases. The DNA sequence follows: TGTGCCAGCAGCTTACGGTCGGAGGGGACCCAGTACTTC. Protein translation: CASSLRSEGTQYF.